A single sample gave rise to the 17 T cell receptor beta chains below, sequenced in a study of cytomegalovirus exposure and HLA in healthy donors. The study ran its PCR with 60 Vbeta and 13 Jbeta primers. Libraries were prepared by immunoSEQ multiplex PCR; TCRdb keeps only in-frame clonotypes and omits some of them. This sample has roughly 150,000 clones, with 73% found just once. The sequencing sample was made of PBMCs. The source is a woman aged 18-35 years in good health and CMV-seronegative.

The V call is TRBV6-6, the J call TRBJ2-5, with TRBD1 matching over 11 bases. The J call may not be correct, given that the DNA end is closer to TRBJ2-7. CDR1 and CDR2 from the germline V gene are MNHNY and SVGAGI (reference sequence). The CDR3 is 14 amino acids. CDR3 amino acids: CATTSGTGGYEQYF. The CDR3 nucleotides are TGTGCCACAACCTCCGGGACAGGGGGTTACGAGCAGTACTTC.

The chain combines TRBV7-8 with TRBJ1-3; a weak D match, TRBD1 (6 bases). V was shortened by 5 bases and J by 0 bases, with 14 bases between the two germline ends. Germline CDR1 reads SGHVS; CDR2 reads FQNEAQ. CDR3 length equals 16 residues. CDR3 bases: TGTGCCAGCAGCAGAAGACAGGCCACCTCTGGAAACACCATATATTTT. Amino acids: CASSRRQATSGNTIYF.

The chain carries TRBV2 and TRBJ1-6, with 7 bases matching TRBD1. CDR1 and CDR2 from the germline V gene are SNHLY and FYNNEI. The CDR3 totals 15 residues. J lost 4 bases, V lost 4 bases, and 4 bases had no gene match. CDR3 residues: CASSGPGGYNSPLHF. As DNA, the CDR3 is TGTGCCAGCAGTGGCCCAGGGGGTTATAATTCACCCCTCCACTTT.

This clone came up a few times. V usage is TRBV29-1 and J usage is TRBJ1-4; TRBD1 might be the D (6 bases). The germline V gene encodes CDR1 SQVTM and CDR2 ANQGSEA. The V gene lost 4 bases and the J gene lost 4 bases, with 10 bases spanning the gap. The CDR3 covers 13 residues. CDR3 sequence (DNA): TGCAGCGTTGCCGGACAGTTTAATGAAAAACTGTTTTTT. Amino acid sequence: CSVAGQFNEKLFF. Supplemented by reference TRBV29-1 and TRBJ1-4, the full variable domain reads SAVISQKPSRDICQRGTSLTIQCQVDSQVTMMFWYRQQPGQSLTLIATANQGSEATYESGFVIDKFPISRPNLTFSTLTVSNMSPEDSSIYLCSVAGQFNEKLFFGSGTQLSVL.

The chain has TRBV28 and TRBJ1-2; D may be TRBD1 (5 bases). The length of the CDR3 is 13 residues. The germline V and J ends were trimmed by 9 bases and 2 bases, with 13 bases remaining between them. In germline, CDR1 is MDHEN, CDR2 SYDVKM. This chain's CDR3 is CASRQRLNYGYTF. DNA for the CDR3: TGTGCCAGTCGACAGAGGTTAAACTATGGCTACACCTTC.

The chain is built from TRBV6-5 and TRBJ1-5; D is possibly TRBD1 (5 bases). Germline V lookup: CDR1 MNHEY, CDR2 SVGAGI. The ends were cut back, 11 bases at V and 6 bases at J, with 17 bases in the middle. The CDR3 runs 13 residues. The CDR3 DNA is TGTGCCTCCGGGGGAGGGAATAGTCAGCCCCAGCATTTT. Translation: CASGGGNSQPQHF.

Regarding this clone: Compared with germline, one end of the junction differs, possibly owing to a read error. This CDR3 is CAIGAYISGANGLTF. CDR3 coding DNA: TGTGCCATCGGGGCGTATATCTCTGGGGCCAACGGCCTGACTTTC. This chain connects TRBV10-3 to TRBJ2-6, with D perhaps matching TRBD1 (5 bases). Germline CDR1 is ENHRY and CDR2 is SYGVKD. This CDR3 is built from 15 residues.

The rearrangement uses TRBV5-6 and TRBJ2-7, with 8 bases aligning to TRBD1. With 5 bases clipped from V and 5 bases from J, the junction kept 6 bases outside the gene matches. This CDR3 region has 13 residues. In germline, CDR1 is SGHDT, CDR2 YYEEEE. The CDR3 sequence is CASSQGATNEQYV. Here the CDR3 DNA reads TGTGCCAGCAGTCAGGGGGCAACGAACGAGCAGTACGTC.

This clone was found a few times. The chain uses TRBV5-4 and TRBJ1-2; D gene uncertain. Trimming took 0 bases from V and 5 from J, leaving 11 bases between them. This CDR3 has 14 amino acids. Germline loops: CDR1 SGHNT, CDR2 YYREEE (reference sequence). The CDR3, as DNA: TGTGCCAGCAGCTTGGTGGAGGGTTTTTATGGCTACACCTTC. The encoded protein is CASSLVEGFYGYTF.

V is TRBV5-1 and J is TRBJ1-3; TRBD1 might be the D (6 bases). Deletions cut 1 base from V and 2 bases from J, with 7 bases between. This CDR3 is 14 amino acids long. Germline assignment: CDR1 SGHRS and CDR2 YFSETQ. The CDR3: CASSLSGAGNTIYF. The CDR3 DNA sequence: TGCGCCAGCAGCTTGTCAGGGGCTGGAAACACCATATATTTT.

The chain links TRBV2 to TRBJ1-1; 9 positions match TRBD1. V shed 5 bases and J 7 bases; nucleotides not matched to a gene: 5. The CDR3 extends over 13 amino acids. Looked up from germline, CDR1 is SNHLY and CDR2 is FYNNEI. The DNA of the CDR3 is TGTGCCAGCAGTTTCACAGGGGGCCGTGAAGCTTTCTTT. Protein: CASSFTGGREAFF. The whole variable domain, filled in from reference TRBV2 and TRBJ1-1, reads EPEVTQTPSHQVTQMGQEVILRCVPISNHLYFYWYRQILGQKVEFLVSFYNNEISEKSEIFDDQFSVERPDGSNFTLKIRSTKLEDSAMYFCASSFTGGREAFFGQGTRLTVV.

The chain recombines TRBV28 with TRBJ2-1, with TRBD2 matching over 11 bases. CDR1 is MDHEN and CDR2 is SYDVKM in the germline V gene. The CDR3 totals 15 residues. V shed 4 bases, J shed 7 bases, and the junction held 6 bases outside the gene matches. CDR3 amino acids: CASSSLAGVGNEQFF. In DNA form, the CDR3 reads TGTGCCAGCAGTTCACTAGCGGGGGTTGGGAATGAGCAGTTCTTC. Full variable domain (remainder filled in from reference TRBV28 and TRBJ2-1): DVKVTQSSRYLVKRTGEKVFLECVQDMDHENMFWYRQDPGLGLRLIYFSYDVKMKEKGDIPEGYSVSREKKERFSLILESASTNQTSMYLCASSSLAGVGNEQFFGPGTRLTVL.

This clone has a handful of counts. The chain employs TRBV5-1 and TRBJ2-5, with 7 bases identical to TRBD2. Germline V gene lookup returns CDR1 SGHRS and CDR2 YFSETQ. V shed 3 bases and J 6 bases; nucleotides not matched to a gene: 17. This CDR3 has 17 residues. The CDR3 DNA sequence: TGCGCCAGCAGCTCGTTGGGGGGGGATTCCTTTCTGCAGACCCAGTACTTC. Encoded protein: CASSSLGGDSFLQTQYF.

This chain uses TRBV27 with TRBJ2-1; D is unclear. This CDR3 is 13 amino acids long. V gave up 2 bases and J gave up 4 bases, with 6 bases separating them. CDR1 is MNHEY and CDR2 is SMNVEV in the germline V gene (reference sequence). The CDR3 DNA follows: TGTGCCAGCAGTTTAAAGCCATACAATGAGCAGTTCTTC. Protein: CASSLKPYNEQFF.

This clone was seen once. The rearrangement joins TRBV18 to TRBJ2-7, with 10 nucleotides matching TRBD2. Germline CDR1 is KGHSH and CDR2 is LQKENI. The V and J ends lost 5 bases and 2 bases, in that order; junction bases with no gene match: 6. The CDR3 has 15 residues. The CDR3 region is CASSAGLAETYEQYV. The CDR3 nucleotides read TGTGCCAGCTCAGCAGGACTAGCGGAGACCTACGAGCAGTACGTC.

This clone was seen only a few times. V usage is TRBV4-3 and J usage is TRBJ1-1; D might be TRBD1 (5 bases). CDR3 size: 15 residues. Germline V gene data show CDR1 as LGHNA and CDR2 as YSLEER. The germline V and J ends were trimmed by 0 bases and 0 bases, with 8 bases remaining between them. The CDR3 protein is CASSQDPTVNTEAFF. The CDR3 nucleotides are TGCGCCAGCAGCCAAGACCCGACAGTGAACACTGAAGCTTTCTTT.

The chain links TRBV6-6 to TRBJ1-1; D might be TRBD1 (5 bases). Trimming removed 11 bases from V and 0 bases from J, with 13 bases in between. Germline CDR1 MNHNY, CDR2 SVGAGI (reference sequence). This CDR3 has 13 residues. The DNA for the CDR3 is TGTGCCGACGGACGGGGGATGAACACTGAAGCTTTCTTT. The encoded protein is CADGRGMNTEAFF.